This is a list of T cell receptor beta chains from one sample in a study of siplizumab effects on memory and regulatory T cells. The data were produced by immunoSEQ multiplex PCR, yet TCRdb's version contains in-frame clones alone and is incomplete. The sample lists some 90,000 clones, just under 90% seen once, with over 12% in the top ten. Sequenced sample: CD4+ T cells sorted from blood. These TCRs come from a human donor in good health. CDR3s include the opening cysteine and the closing phenylalanine or tryptophan. The D gene is left open where the match is weak.

d_call	j_call	v_call	cdr3_aa	cdr3_nt
-	TRBJ2-6	TRBV2	CASSEGRVSGANVLTF	TGTGCCAGCAGTGAGGGTAGGGTGTCTGGGGCCAACGTCCTGACTTTC
TRBD1	TRBJ2-5	TRBV5-8	CASSSGTGVQETQYF	TGTGCCAGCAGCTCCGGGACAGGGGTACAAGAGACCCAGTACTTC
-	TRBJ2-1	TRBV19	CASNGGGSSYNEQFF	TGTGCCAGTAACGGAGGGGGGAGCTCCTACAATGAGCAGTTCTTC
-	TRBJ1-1	TRBV10-3	CAISAVQGNTEAFF	TGTGCCATCAGTGCGGTGCAGGGGAACACTGAAGCTTTCTTT
-	TRBJ2-7	TRBV5-4	CASSSGGGSLYEQYF	TGTGCCAGCAGCTCAGGGGGCGGGAGTCTCTACGAGCAGTACTTC
-	TRBJ1-2	TRBV6-5	CASSSPASGGGYTF	TGTGCCAGCAGCTCCCCGGCATCCGGAGGCGGCTACACCTTC
-	TRBJ1-2	TRBV7-9	CASSANYGYTF	TGTGCCAGCAGCGCCAACTATGGCTACACCTTC
TRBD1	TRBJ2-7	TRBV29-1	CSVVDRVTYEQYF	TGCAGCGTTGTGGACAGGGTGACCTACGAGCAGTACTTC
TRBD2	TRBJ2-6	TRBV11-3	CASSLDGREFGANVLTF	TGTGCCAGCAGCTTAGATGGGCGGGAGTTTGGGGCCAACGTCCTGACTTTC
TRBD1	TRBJ2-2	TRBV19	CASSIGVGVRGPTGELFF	TGTGCCAGTAGTATAGGCGTTGGAGTTAGGGGGCCGACCGGGGAGCTGTTTTTT
TRBD1	TRBJ2-2	TRBV28	CASSSAGTGVFGTGELFF	TGTGCCAGCAGTTCGGCCGGGACAGGGGTTTTCGGCACCGGGGAGCTGTTTTTT